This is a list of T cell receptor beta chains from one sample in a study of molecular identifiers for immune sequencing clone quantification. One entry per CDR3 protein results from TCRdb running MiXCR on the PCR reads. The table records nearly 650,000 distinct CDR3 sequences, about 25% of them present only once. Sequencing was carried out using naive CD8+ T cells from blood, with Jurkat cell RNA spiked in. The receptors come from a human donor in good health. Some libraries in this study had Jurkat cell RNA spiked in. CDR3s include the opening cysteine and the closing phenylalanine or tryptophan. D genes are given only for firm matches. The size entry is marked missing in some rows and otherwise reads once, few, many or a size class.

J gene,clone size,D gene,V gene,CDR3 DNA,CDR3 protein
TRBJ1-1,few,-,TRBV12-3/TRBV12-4,TGTGCCAGCAAGGGATCCCTCGTCGCTGAAGCTTTCTTT,CASKGSLVAEAFF
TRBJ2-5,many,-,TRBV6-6,TGTGCCAGCAGTTCTCTCGACAGGGAGGGGCAAGAGACCCAGTACTTC,CASSSLDREGQETQYF
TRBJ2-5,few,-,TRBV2,TGTGCCAGCAGTATAACAGGTCAAGAGCCCCAGTACTTC,CASSITGQEPQYF
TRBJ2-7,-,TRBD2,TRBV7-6,TGTGCCAGCAGCTTAGGCGGGGGGACAACCTACGAGCAGTACTTC,CASSLGGGTTYEQYF
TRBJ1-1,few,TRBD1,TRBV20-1,TGCAGTGCTAGGGGGACAGGGGCCGAAGCTTTCTTT,CSARGTGAEAFF
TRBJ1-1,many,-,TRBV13,TGTGCCAGCAGCTTAGGCGCAGAACATCGGACTGAAGCTTTCTTT,CASSLGAEHRTEAFF
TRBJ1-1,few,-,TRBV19,TGTGCCAGTAGTATAATAGGCACATCGAACACTGAAGCTTTCTTT,CASSIIGTSNTEAFF
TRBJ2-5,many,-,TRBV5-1,TGCGCCAGCAGCTCGAGTAGTATAGAGACCCAGTACTTC,CASSSSSIETQYF
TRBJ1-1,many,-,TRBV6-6,TGTGCCAGCAGTATTTATAGGGAGAACACTGAAGCTTTCTTT,CASSIYRENTEAFF
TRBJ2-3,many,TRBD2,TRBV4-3,TGCGCCAGCAGCCAATGGCTAGCGGTAGATACGCAGTATTTT,CASSQWLAVDTQYF
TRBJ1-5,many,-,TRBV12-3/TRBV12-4,TGTGCCAGCAGTTTGGGGGGGCGCAGTCAGCCCCAGCATTTT,CASSLGGRSQPQHF
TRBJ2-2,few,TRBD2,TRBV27,TGTGCCAGCAGTTTCATTCGCAAAGCGGGGGCTGGCGGGGAGCTGTTTTTT,CASSFIRKAGAGGELFF
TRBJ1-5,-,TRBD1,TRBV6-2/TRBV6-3,TGTGCCAGCAGCAAACAGGGACAGAGCAATCAGCCCCAGCATTTT,CASSKQGQSNQPQHF
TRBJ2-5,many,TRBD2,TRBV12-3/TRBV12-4,TGTGCCAGCAGTTCGGGACTAGCGGGAGAGGCCCAGTACTTC,CASSSGLAGEAQYF
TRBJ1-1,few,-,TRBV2,TGTGCCAGCAGTGAGTTTCGAGATTTTCCTAACACTGAAGCTTTCTTT,CASSEFRDFPNTEAFF
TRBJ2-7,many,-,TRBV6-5,TGTGCCAGCAGTTACTCGGTGAGGGGGGTCGAGCAGTACTTC,CASSYSVRGVEQYF
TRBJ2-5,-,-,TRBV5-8,TGTGCCAGCAGCCCCCTCCAGGGGCAAGAGACCCAGTACTTC,CASSPLQGQETQYF